This TCR beta chain came from a study of blood T cell repertoires in COVID-19. Study information: Sources were T cells, B-cell-depleted T cells, or PBMCs; the material itself was cDNA or gDNA.

TCRdb's copy holds only in-frame clones and misses some; the assay was immunoSEQ multiplex PCR. Here the sample spans approximately 110,000 clones, less than 85% being singletons. J gave up 3 bases and V 6 bases, and 6 bases lay outside the gene matches. The CDR3 runs 14 residues. Germline loops: CDR1 MGHDK, CDR2 SYGVNS. The rearrangement links TRBV25-1 to TRBJ2-7, with 9 nucleotides matching TRBD1. This TCR was recovered from a woman aged 55-69 years with acute or convalescent COVID-19. The sequencing sample was made of peripheral blood. The chain's CDR3 is CASREGDRVYEQYF. In nucleotides, the CDR3 is TGTGCCAGCAGAGAGGGGGACAGGGTCTACGAGCAGTACTTC.